The 15 T cell receptor beta chains presented below share a single source sample, sequenced in a study of graft-versus-host responses after intestinal transplantation. Some clones are missing from TCRdb's copy, which holds only in-frame ones; the method was immunoSEQ multiplex PCR. This sample has 45,000 to 60,000 clones, with roughly 91% found just once. These receptors' antigens are unknown. Specimen: unstimulated CD4+ T cells sorted from spleen or lymph node cells, collected before transplant. These receptors originate from a human donor who was the organ donor for an intestinal transplant.

The chain combines TRBV20-1 with TRBJ1-1, with TRBD1 matching over 7 bases. The CDR3 is made up of 11 amino acids. J was trimmed by 9 bases and V by 3 bases; bases with no gene match: 4. Looked up from germline, CDR1 is DFQATT and CDR2 is SNEGSKA (reference sequence). CDR3 in amino acids: CSARGGQKAFF. CDR3 sequence (DNA): TGCAGTGCTAGGGGGGGACAGAAAGCTTTCTTT.

The chain uses TRBV7-3 and TRBJ2-3, with D possibly TRBD2 on 6 matching bases. Germline CDR1 and CDR2: SGHTA and FQGTGA. The V and J ends lost 2 bases and 3 bases respectively, with 9 bases between them. The CDR3 covers 14 residues. CDR3 protein: CASSLGAGTDTQYF. The CDR3 DNA reads as TGTGCCAGCAGCTTAGGTGCGGGGACAGATACGCAGTATTTT.

V usage is TRBV6-6 and J usage is TRBJ2-1; no definite D call. The V gene lost 5 bases and the J gene lost 2 bases, with 13 bases spanning the gap. This CDR3 spans 15 amino acids. The germline gives CDR1 MNHNY, CDR2 SVGAGI (reference sequence). CDR3 loop: CASSLSLLTYNEQFF. CDR3 DNA: TGTGCCAGCAGTCTGTCCCTTCTCACCTACAATGAGCAGTTCTTC.

The gene calls are TRBV28 and TRBJ1-5; possible D gene TRBD1, 5 bases. The V and J ends lost 6 bases and 0 bases respectively, with 9 bases between them. The CDR3 has 14 amino acids. CDR1 is MDHEN and CDR2 is SYDVKM in the germline V gene. CDR3 nucleotide sequence: TGTGCCAGCAGCCAGGGTAATAGCAATCAGCCCCAGCATTTT. Its protein product is CASSQGNSNQPQHF.

The J gene is TRBJ1-5, the V gene TRBV11-2; 8 bases line up with TRBD1. This CDR3 has 14 residues. Germline lookup yields CDR1 SGHAT and CDR2 FQNNGV. V lost 5 bases to trimming and J lost 6 bases; unmatched junction nucleotides: 6. The CDR3: CASSLQGEAQPQHF. The CDR3 DNA follows: TGTGCCAGCAGCCTACAGGGGGAAGCTCAGCCCCAGCATTTT. The whole variable domain, filled in from reference TRBV11-2 and TRBJ1-5, reads EAGVAQSPRYKIIEKRQSVAFWCNPISGHATLYWYQQILGQGPKLLIQFQNNGVVDDSQLPKDRFSAERLKGVDSTLKIQPAKLEDSAVYLCASSLQGEAQPQHFGDGTRLSIL.

This chain uses TRBV7-9 with TRBJ2-7; D is ambiguous. The CDR3 extends over 12 amino acids. Germline values: CDR1 SEHNR, CDR2 FQNEAQ (reference sequence). V was pared by 3 bases and J by 4 bases, with 7 bases between. The CDR3: CASSLWQYEQYF. The DNA for the CDR3 is TGTGCCAGCAGCTTGTGGCAATACGAGCAGTACTTC. The full variable domain, with the rest looked up from reference TRBV7-9 and TRBJ2-7, is DTGVSQNPRHKITKRGQNVTFRCDPISEHNRLYWYRQTLGQGPEFLTYFQNEAQLEKSRLLSDRFSAERPKGSFSTLEIQRTEQGDSAMYLCASSLWQYEQYFGPGTRLTVT.

Details on this clone: The identical CDR3 is also encoded by other nucleotide sequences in the sample. The chain has TRBV27 and TRBJ1-4; 12 nucleotides line up with TRBD1. Germline loops: CDR1 MNHEY, CDR2 SMNVEV (reference sequence). J lost 8 bases, V lost 3 bases, and 1 base had no gene match. CDR3 length: 14 amino acids. As DNA, the CDR3 is TGTGCCAGCAGTTTCGGGACAGGGGGCGAAAAACTGTTTTTT. As protein: CASSFGTGGEKLFF.

The chain uses TRBV5-1 and TRBJ2-3; 8 bases match TRBD2. V lost 4 bases, J lost 0 bases, and 7 bases stayed unmatched. The germline CDR1 and CDR2 sequences are SGHRS and YFSETQ. This CDR3 has 16 residues. The CDR3 nucleotides are TGCGCCAGCAGCGCCGTAGCGGGGAAAAGCACAGATACGCAGTATTTT. It yields the protein CASSAVAGKSTDTQYF.

The rearrangement joins TRBV6-6 to TRBJ2-7, with D perhaps TRBD1 (6 bases). Germline CDR1 and CDR2: MNHNY and SVGAGI (reference sequence). The CDR3 consists of 14 residues. V gave up 7 bases and J gave up 1 base, with 14 bases separating them. The CDR3: CASTSPTGSYEQYF. The CDR3 bases are TGTGCCAGCACCTCCCCGACAGGATCCTACGAGCAGTACTTC.

The CDR3 coding sequence is TGTGCCAGCAGCCAAGACCTTCAATCCTACGAGCAGTACTTC. This gives the protein CASSQDLQSYEQYF. This chain joins TRBV4-2 and TRBJ2-7, with D unclear. V shed 0 bases and J shed 1 base, with 7 bases lying between them. Germline values: CDR1 LGHNA, CDR2 YNFKEQ. The CDR3 contains 14 residues.

The V call is TRBV5-4, the J call TRBJ1-2; D unresolved. The CDR3 runs 16 residues. Germline loops: CDR1 SGHNT, CDR2 YYREEE (reference sequence). V was cut by 0 bases and J by 9 bases, with 21 bases left in between. Written as DNA, the CDR3 is TGTGCCAGCAGCTTGGACCGGGCCGACAATACCCATAGCTACACCTTC. It encodes CASSLDRADNTHSYTF. Complete variable domain (other parts from reference TRBV5-4 and TRBJ1-2): ETGVTQSPTHLIKTRGQQVTLRCSSQSGHNTVSWYQQALGQGPQFIFQYYREEENGRGNFPPRFSGLQFPNYSSELNVNALELDDSALYLCASSLDRADNTHSYTFGSGTRLTVV.

The V call is TRBV7-2, the J call TRBJ2-1; a weak D match, TRBD2 (6 bases). CDR1 is SGHTA and CDR2 is FQGNSA in the germline V gene. The ends were cut back, 2 bases at V and 6 bases at J, with 11 bases in the middle. The CDR3 is 14 amino acids. The CDR3 sequence: CASSLPGGRNEQFF. The CDR3 DNA is TGTGCCAGCAGCTTACCCGGGGGTCGCAATGAGCAGTTCTTC. The whole variable domain, remainder taken from reference TRBV7-2 and TRBJ2-1, is GAGVSQSPSNKVTEKGKDVELRCDPISGHTALYWYRQSLGQGLEFLIYFQGNSAPDKSGLPSDRFSAERTGGSVSTLTIQRTQQEDSAVYLCASSLPGGRNEQFFGPGTRLTVL.

This clone has just a few counts. The chain uses TRBV18 and TRBJ2-7, with 9 bases lining up with TRBD2. Germline V lookup: CDR1 KGHSH, CDR2 LQKENI. The CDR3 has 14 residues. V shed 2 bases and J 3 bases; nucleotides not matched to a gene: 2. CDR3 sequence: CASSPKTSGYEQYF. The CDR3, as DNA: TGTGCCAGCTCACCAAAGACTAGCGGCTACGAGCAGTACTTC.

This chain joins TRBV7-3 and TRBJ1-5; 8 bases match TRBD1. CDR1 and CDR2 from the germline V gene are SGHTA and FQGTGA. V shed 2 bases and J 5 bases; nucleotides not matched to a gene: 11. CDR3 length: 17 residues. The CDR3 DNA reads as TGTGCCAGCAGCTTACCCCAGGGGGCCTGGCGGGATCAGCCCCAGCATTTT. As protein: CASSLPQGAWRDQPQHF.

The chain uses TRBV20-1 and TRBJ1-2; tentatively, D is TRBD1 (6 bases). With 3 bases removed from V and 8 bases from J, the gap between germline ends came to 7 bases. Germline lookup yields CDR1 DFQATT and CDR2 SNEGSKA (reference sequence). There are 10 residues in the CDR3. CDR3 DNA sequence: TGCAGTGCTAGGAGGGGGGGCTACACCTTC. Its protein is CSARRGGYTF.